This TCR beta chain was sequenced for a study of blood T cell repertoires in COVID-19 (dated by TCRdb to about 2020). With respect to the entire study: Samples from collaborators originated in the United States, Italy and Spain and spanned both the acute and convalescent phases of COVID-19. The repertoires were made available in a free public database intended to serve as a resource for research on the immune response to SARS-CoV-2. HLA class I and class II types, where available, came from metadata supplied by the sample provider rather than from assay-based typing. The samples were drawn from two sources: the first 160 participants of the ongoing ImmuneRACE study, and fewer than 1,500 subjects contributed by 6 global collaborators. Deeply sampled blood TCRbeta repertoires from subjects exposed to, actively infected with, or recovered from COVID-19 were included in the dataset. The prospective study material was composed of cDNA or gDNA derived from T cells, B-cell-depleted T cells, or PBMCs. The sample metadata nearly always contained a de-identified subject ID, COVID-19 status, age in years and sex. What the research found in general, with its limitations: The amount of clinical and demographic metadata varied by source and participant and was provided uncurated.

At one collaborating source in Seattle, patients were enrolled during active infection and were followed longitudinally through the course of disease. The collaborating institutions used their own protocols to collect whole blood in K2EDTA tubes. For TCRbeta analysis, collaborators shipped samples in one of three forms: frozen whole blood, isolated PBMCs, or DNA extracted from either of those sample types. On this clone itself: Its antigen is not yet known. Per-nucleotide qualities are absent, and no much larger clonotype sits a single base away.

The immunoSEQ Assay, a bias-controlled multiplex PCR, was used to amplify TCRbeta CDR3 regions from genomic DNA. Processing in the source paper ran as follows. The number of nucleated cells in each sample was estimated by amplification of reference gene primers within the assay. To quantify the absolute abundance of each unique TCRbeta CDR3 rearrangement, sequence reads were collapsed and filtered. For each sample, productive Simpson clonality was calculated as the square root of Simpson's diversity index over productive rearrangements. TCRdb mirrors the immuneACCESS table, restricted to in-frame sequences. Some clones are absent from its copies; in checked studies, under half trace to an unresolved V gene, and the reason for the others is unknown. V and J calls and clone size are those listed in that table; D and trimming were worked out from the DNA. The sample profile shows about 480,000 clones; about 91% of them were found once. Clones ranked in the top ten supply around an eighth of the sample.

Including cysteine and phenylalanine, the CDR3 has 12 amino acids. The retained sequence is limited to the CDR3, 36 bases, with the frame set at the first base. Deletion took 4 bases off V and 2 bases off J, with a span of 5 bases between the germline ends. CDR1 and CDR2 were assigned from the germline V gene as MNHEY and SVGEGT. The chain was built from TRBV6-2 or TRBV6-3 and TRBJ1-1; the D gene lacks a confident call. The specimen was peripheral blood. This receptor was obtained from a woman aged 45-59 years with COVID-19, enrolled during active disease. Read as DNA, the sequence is TGTGCCAGCAGTTGGGCCAACACTGAAGCTTTCTTT. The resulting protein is CASSWANTEAFF.